This TCR beta chain emerged from a study of vaccination effects on CD4 cells after COVID-19 (dated by TCRdb to 2021 to 2024). With respect to the entire study: Each participant received two doses of an mRNA SARS-CoV-2 vaccine, either BNT162b2 or mRNA-1273. In two convalescent patients, pre-vaccine samples were collected 16 days and one week ahead of the first dose, 142 and 148 days after COVID-19 diagnosis. Altogether, over 9 COVID-19 convalescent patients and a handful of SARS-CoV-2-naive healthy vaccine recipients made up the full study. The Oncomine TCR Beta short-read assay on an Illumina iSeq 100 was used to sequence cultures from other donors in the study. In both COVID-19 convalescent patients and infection-naive vaccine recipients, the study compared SARS-CoV-2 spike-specific CD4+ TCR repertoires from before mRNA vaccination with those from after it.

With regard to this clone: Its specific antigen is unknown. Base qualities are not provided; no much larger clone lies one nucleotide away.

In the ViraFEST assay, PBMC were stimulated with viral peptide pools, and antigen-specific CD4+ T cell clonotypes were then identified by expansion using TCR sequencing. After about 9 days of culture, CD4+ T cells were isolated with the EasySep CD4+ T cell isolation kit. Convalescent patients had PCR-confirmed SARS-CoV-2 infection between March and December 2020, before Alpha, Beta and Delta variants emerged in the United States. Each well held 2 million to 2.5 million PBMC cultured in IMDM containing roughly 5% human AB serum, roughly 9.6 IU/ml IL-2 and gentamicin, along with about 9.3 ug/ml peptides. An HIV-1 Nef peptide pool served as the negative control culture condition. On days 3 and 7, half of the culture medium was replaced with fresh IL-2-containing medium. Unless noted otherwise, every peptide stimulation condition was cultured in triplicate wells. Using Ficoll-Paque Plus gradient centrifugation, PBMC were separated from whole blood and then either used fresh or cryopreserved at -140C. Genomic DNA was extracted from cultured CD4+ T cells with the QIAamp micro DNA kit.

What the authors observed across the whole study: For convalescent patients, new clones induced by the vaccine made up most of the post-vaccine spike-reactive repertoire, and these new clones were largely distinct from the clones induced by infection. At late post-vaccination timepoints, both infection-induced and vaccine-induced clones showed marked clonal contraction, consistent with waning T cell responses. The study was limited by a small number of convalescent patients and lacked early post-infection timepoints.

The library came from the immunoSEQ multiplex PCR assay. TCR beta CDR3 sequencing was performed on DNA from the cultured, isolated CD4+ T cells. The paper's processing steps were these. Non-productive TCR sequences were discarded, and reads were trimmed to the CDR3 region, with only CDR3s of 7 or more amino acids retained. The MANAFEST web app was used to identify antigen-specific clonotypes by comparing expansion in peptide wells with expansion in reference cultures. For clones to be considered positive, expansion at FDR<0.05 versus reference and all other wells, an odds ratio above 5, and a frequency above 0.1% in two replicate wells were required. Cross-reactive clonotypes were defined as significantly expanded in SARS-CoV-2 spike wells and in at least one common cold coronavirus spike condition. CDR3 similarity was assessed by Levenshtein distance using the stringdist R package, and unrooted trees were constructed with ape in R 3.6.1. TCRdb obtained this table from immuneACCESS and retained in-frame rearrangements with V and J assigned. These tables miss some clones; where compared with another copy, unresolved V genes account for less than half of the shortfall, and the remainder is unexplained. D and trimming were read from the DNA, whereas the V and J calls and clone size are those reported in that table. For this sample the table gives 63,000 or so clones, of which 73% were detected only once. The ten largest clones represent about 5% of the sample.

This TCR was recovered from a human donor who had a prior SARS-CoV-2 infection. The sample in question was CD4+ T cells from PBMCs cultured with HIV peptides, obtained before COVID-19 vaccination. The sample's cell subset or site label, decoded: HIV-1 Nef peptide pool negative control/reference culture.

DNA sequence: TGTGCCAGCTCACCACGGACAGGGCATGGAGATACGCAGTATTTT. Its translation is CASSPRTGHGDTQYF. The sequence joins TRBV18 to TRBJ2-3, with TRBD1 matching 8 junction bases. The germline V gene provides CDR1 KGHSH and CDR2 LQKENI. The CDR3 spans 15 residues, from the cysteine through the phenylalanine. CDR3 DNA only is kept here, 45 bases in frame from base 1. The junction shows trimming of 1 base on V and 5 bases on J, and the gene matches do not reach 5 bases of it.